This T cell receptor beta chain was observed in a study of Ad26.COV2.S vaccination and SARS-CoV-2 variants. Background on the study: Donor was assigned to the Ad26.COV2.S arm of trial COV1001. The study gave Ad26.COV2.S intramuscularly, once or twice 56 days apart. Points from the study as a whole: Spike-specific CD8+ and CD4+ T cell responses reportedly showed substantial breadth after vaccination. Possible underestimation of total T cell responses by the TCR breadth and depth analyses was noted.

The CDR3 is made up of 13 amino acids. In germline, CDR1 is MGHDK, CDR2 SYGVNS. With 7 bases removed from V and 1 base from J, the gap between germline ends came to 10 bases. Treatment denoted: 19 received Ad26.COV2.S at low or high dose, single or two shots; 5 received placebo; per-sample allocation not given. The study sampled participants on day 63 after the first vaccine or placebo injection. About this clone itself: Its matching antigen is unknown.

Libraries were prepared by immunoSEQ multiplex PCR; TCRdb keeps only in-frame clonotypes and omits some of them. The sample has roughly 700,000 clones; more than 70% are singletons. This specimen was peripheral blood, taken in a trial of Ad26.COV2.S vaccine versus placebo. The source of this sequence is a person aged 18-60 years who received the Ad26.COV2.S COVID-19 vaccine or a placebo. V usage is TRBV25-1 and J usage is TRBJ2-5; D ambiguous. This chain's CDR3 is CASNPWGQETQYF. For the CDR3, the DNA is TGTGCCAGCAACCCATGGGGCCAAGAGACCCAGTACTTC.